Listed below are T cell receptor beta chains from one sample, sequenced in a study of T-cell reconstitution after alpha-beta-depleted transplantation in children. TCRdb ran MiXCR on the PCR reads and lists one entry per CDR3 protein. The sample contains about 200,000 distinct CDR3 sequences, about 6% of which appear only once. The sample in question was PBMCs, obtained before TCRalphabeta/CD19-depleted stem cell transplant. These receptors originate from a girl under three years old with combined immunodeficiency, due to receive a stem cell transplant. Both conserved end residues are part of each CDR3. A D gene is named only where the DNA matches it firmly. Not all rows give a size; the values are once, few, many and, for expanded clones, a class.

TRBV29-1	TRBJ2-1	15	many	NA	CSASGHSSSYNEQFF	TGCAGCGCTTCGGGACACTCGAGCTCCTACAATGAGCAGTTCTTC
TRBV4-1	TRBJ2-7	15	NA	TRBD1	CASSQPGGDPYEQYF	TGCGCCAGCAGCCAACCAGGGGGTGATCCCTACGAGCAGTACTTC
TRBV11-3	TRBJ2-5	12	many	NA	CASSLEVETQYF	TGTGCCAGCAGCTTAGAAGTAGAGACCCAGTACTTC
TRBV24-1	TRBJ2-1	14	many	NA	CATSDPWRRNEQFF	TGTGCCACCAGTGACCCGTGGCGCCGCAATGAGCAGTTCTTC
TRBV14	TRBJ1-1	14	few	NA	CASSHVGLGTEAFF	TGTGCCAGCAGCCACGTGGGGTTGGGCACTGAAGCTTTCTTT
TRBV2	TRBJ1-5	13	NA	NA	CASSPISNQPQHF	TGTGCCAGCAGCCCTATATCCAATCAGCCCCAGCATTTT
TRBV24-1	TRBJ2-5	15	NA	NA	CATSYPKTGIETQYF	TGTGCCACCAGTTATCCGAAAACAGGGATCGAGACCCAGTACTTC
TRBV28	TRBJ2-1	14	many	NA	CASIQKIISHEQFF	TGTGCCAGCATCCAAAAAATTATATCCCATGAGCAGTTCTTC
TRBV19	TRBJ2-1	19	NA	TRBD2	CASADSGRPSVQIDNEQFF	TGTGCCAGTGCAGATAGCGGGAGGCCCTCCGTGCAGATTGACAATGAGCAGTTCTTC
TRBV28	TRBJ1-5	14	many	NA	CASSLIQRNQPQHF	TGTGCCAGCAGTTTGATACAGCGCAATCAGCCCCAGCATTTT
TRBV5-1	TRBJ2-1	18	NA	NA	CASSLGQPYSKDYNEQFF	TGCGCCAGCAGCTTGGGGCAGCCGTACTCTAAGGACTACAATGAGCAGTTCTTC
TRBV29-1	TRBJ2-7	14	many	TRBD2	CSVDMAGGTYEQYF	TGCAGCGTTGATATGGCGGGAGGTACCTACGAGCAGTACTTC
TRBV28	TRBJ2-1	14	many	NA	CASRGRLAYNEQFF	TGTGCCAGCAGGGGTCGGCTAGCGTACAATGAGCAGTTCTTC
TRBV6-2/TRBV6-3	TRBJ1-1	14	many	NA	CASRPPQGKTEAFF	TGTGCCAGCAGGCCCCCTCAGGGAAAAACTGAAGCTTTCTTT
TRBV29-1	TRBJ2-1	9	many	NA	CSVGVGQFF	TGCAGCGTTGGGGTCGGGCAGTTCTTC
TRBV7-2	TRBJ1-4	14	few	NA	CASSEDPEAEKLFF	TGTGCCAGCAGCGAGGACCCGGAGGCGGAAAAACTGTTTTTT
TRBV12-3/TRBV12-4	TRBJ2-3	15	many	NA	CASTFDEVRADTQYF	TGTGCCAGCACATTTGACGAAGTTAGGGCAGATACGCAGTATTTT
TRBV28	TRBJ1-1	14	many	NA	CASSLSTLNTEAFF	TGTGCCAGCAGTTTATCTACTCTGAACACTGAAGCTTTCTTT
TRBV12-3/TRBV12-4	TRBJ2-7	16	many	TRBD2	CASSSSSLAGAYEQYF	TGTGCCAGCAGTTCTTCCTCACTAGCGGGAGCCTACGAGCAGTACTTC
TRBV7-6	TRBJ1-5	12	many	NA	CASSPPNQPQHF	TGTGCCAGCAGCCCCCCGAATCAGCCCCAGCATTTT
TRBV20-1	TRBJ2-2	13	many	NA	CSALGPTAGELFF	TGCAGTGCTCTCGGCCCGACGGCCGGGGAGCTGTTTTTT
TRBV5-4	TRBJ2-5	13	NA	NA	CASSPGGKETQYF	TGTGCCAGCAGCCCTGGGGGGAAAGAGACCCAGTACTTC
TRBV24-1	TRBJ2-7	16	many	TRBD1	CATSRDRDRGPYEQYF	TGTGCCACCAGCCGAGACCGGGACAGGGGACCCTACGAGCAGTACTTC
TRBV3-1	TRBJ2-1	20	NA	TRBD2	CACTPEGQAGDQVPYNEQFF	TGTGCCTGCACCCCAGAGGGCCAAGCGGGGGACCAAGTACCCTACAATGAGCAGTTCTTC
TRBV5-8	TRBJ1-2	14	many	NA	CASSLELGTYGYTF	TGTGCCAGCAGCTTGGAATTAGGAACCTATGGCTACACCTTC
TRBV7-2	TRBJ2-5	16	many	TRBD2	CASSPRLAGGLWTQYF	TGTGCCAGCAGCCCGAGACTAGCGGGAGGGTTATGGACCCAGTACTTC
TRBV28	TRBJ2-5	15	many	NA	CASSFPLGGRETQYF	TGTGCCAGCAGTTTCCCTCTAGGGGGTCGAGAGACCCAGTACTTC
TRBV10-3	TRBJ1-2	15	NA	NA	CAISELTEANYGYTF	TGTGCCATCAGTGAGCTGACTGAGGCTAACTATGGCTACACCTTC
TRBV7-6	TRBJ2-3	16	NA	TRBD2	CASSLGSGGGADTQYF	TGTGCCAGCAGCTTGGGTAGCGGGGGTGGTGCAGATACGCAGTATTTT
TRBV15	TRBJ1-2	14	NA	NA	CATSLSLGGDGYTF	TGTGCCACCAGCCTTTCTCTAGGGGGGGATGGCTACACCTTC
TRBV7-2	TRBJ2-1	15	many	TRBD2	CASSFVAGEGNEQFF	TGTGCCAGCAGCTTCGTAGCGGGAGAGGGGAATGAGCAGTTCTTC
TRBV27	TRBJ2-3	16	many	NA	CASSLRRTVVTDTQYF	TGTGCCAGCAGTTTAAGGAGGACAGTAGTCACAGATACGCAGTATTTT
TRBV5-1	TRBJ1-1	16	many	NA	CASSLTGSAKSTEAFF	TGCGCCAGCAGCCTTACAGGCTCCGCGAAGTCTACTGAAGCTTTCTTT
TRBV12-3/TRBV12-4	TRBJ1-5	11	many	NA	CASSFDQPQHF	TGTGCCAGCAGTTTTGATCAGCCCCAGCATTTT
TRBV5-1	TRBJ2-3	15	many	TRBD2	CASSPTSVGTDTQYF	TGCGCCAGCAGCCCGACTAGCGTCGGCACAGATACGCAGTATTTT
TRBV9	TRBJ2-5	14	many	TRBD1	CASSVQGARETQYF	TGTGCCAGCAGCGTACAGGGGGCGCGGGAGACCCAGTACTTC
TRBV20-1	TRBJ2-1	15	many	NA	CSARDPGVPYNEQFF	TGCAGTGCTAGAGATCCGGGAGTACCCTACAATGAGCAGTTCTTC
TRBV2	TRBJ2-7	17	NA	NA	CASSEVRGGRLYYEQYF	TGTGCCAGCAGTGAAGTTCGAGGGGGGAGGTTATACTACGAGCAGTACTTC
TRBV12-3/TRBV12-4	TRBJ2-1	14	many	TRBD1	CASSTGAGGNEQFF	TGTGCCAGCAGCACCGGGGCAGGGGGCAATGAGCAGTTCTTC
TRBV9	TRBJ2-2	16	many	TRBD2	CASSVASGEYTGELFF	TGTGCCAGCAGCGTAGCCAGCGGGGAGTACACCGGGGAGCTGTTTTTT
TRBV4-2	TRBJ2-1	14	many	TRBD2	CASSPPSGYNEQFF	TGTGCCAGCAGCCCCCCTAGCGGATACAATGAGCAGTTCTTC
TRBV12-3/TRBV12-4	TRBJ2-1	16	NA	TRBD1	CASYLLGQGASNEQFF	TGTGCCAGCTACCTCCTCGGACAGGGGGCGAGCAATGAGCAGTTCTTC
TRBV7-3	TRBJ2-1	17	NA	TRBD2	CASSLTVGLAESNEQFF	TGTGCCAGCAGCTTAACAGTGGGACTAGCGGAGTCCAATGAGCAGTTCTTC
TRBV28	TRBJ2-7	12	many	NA	CASRAGLYEQYF	TGTGCCAGCAGGGCGGGGCTTTACGAGCAGTACTTC
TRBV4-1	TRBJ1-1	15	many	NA	CASSLGFTMNTEAFF	TGCGCCAGCAGCCTAGGGTTTACCATGAACACTGAAGCTTTCTTT
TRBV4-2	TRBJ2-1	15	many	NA	CASSQSALSRAEQFF	TGTGCCAGCAGCCAATCCGCCCTTTCTAGGGCTGAGCAGTTCTTC
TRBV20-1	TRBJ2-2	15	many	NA	CSARMARTNTGELFF	TGCAGTGCTAGAATGGCTCGAACGAACACCGGGGAGCTGTTTTTT
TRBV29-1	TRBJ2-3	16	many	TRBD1	CSVEGQVGSSTDTQYF	TGCAGCGTAGAGGGACAGGTGGGATCTAGCACAGATACGCAGTATTTT